This T cell receptor beta chain was sequenced for a study of graft-versus-host responses after intestinal transplantation. Overall study context: Induction with anti-thymocyte globulin, then tacrolimus and steroids for roughly 3 years, was given to all recipients.

Produced via immunoSEQ multiplex PCR; TCRdb's table is partial and in-frame only. Among over 75,000 clones listed, just under 95% were seen once. Trimming took 1 base from V and 3 from J, leaving 10 bases between them. The CDR3 extends over 14 amino acids. The germline CDR1 and CDR2 sequences are SGDLS and YYNGEE. With respect to this clone: Its antigen is as yet unknown.

V and J are TRBV9 and TRBJ1-1; unclear D gene. The TCR was taken from a human donor who was the organ donor for an intestinal transplant. The sequencing used unstimulated CD8+ T cells sorted from spleen or lymph node cells, collected before transplant. The CDR3 coding sequence is TGTGCCAGCAGCGTATTAGTTAGAGACACTGAAGCTTTCTTT. This codes for CASSVLVRDTEAFF.